This TCR beta chain was sequenced in a study of blood T cells in healthy people across ages. Regarding the study as a whole: Observed TCR beta diversity showed a strong correlation with the percentage of naive T cells as measured by flow cytometry. Age brought a roughly linear fall in TCR beta diversity measured per million T cells.

The use of a sample-barcoded 5' primer and a J-beta primer mix characterized a second PCR of roughly 6 to 12 cycles. Each cDNA molecule received a tag from a template-switch adaptor that had 12 random nucleotides. TCRdb ran MiXCR on the 5' RACE reads and lists one entry per CDR3 protein. The sample has some 640,000 distinct CDR3 sequences; 49% are singletons. Trimming cost V 3 bases and J 3 bases, with 12 bases left between them. Germline V lookup: CDR1 ENHRY, CDR2 SYGVKD. The CDR3 runs to 15 residues. Total RNA, at least 6 micrograms per sample, was extracted from PBMCs. About this clonotype: The antigen is undetermined.

This receptor was taken from a woman aged 55-70 years in good health. Material for sequencing was blood. The chain is built from TRBV10-3 and TRBJ2-1; no clear D. For the CDR3, the DNA is TGTGCCATCAGTGACCTGGAAATAAGCTACAATGAGCAGTTCTTC. Translated, it gives CAISDLEISYNEQFF.